These 20 T cell receptor beta chains were sequenced from one sample in a study of T cell clonality in common variable immunodeficiency. Generated by immunoSEQ multiplex PCR, the TCRdb table keeps only in-frame clones and is missing some. Singletons are absent from the sample, which has around 50,000 clones. The sequenced sample consisted of peripheral blood mononuclear cells. The receptors were gathered from a person aged 18-69 years in good health.

This clone came up many times. CDR3 amino acids: CASKQGARGRGEQFF. The sequenced part of the CDR3 DNA is TGTGCCAGTAAACAGGGGGCAAGGGGGAGGGGTGAG. The chain is built from TRBV19 and TRBJ2-1; 9 nucleotides align to TRBD1. From the germline J gene comes the end of the CDR3, since the read stops 3 residues before it. The CDR3 spans 15 residues. The ends lost 7 bases at V and 9 bases at J; junction bases unmatched: 13. The germline V gene has CDR1 LNHDA and CDR2 SQIVND (reference sequence).

This clone was observed at least ten times. The CDR3 extends 3 residues past the end of the read, so its final part is completed from the germline J gene. The chain combines TRBV14 with TRBJ2-3, with D possibly being TRBD1 (6 bases). The CDR3 covers 13 residues. Between the trimmed V and J ends, which lost 4 bases and 4 bases, there was a span of 9 bases. Germline V lookup: CDR1 SGHDN, CDR2 FVKESK. The part of the CDR3 DNA that was read is TGTGCCAGCAGCCTTACAGGGTCAGATACG. Protein: CASSLTGSDT. The full CDR3 is CASSLTGSDTQYF.

This clone was seen many times. The CDR3 end lies 3 residues beyond the end of the read and is filled in from the germline J gene. V and J are TRBV4-2 and TRBJ1-4; D call uncertain. The CDR3 sequence is 15 residues long. Germline V CDR1 and CDR2: LGHNA, YNFKEQ. V was pared by 0 bases and J by 5 bases, with 10 bases between. The CDR3 DNA, read in part, is TGTGCCAGCAGCCAAGATGGGCAGGAGAATGAAAAA. It is translated as CASSQDGQENEK. The entire CDR3 protein reads CASSQDGQENEKLFF.

With regard to this clone: The CDR3 end lies 3 residues beyond the end of the read and is filled in from the germline J gene. The chain recombines TRBV19 with TRBJ1-6, with D maybe TRBD1 (5 bases). The CDR3 contains 15 residues. Trimming took 3 bases from V and 9 from J, leaving 15 bases between them. CDR1 LNHDA and CDR2 SQIVND come from the germline V gene (reference sequence). CDR3 in amino acids: CASSIGTGGISPLHF. The covered CDR3 bases are TGTGCCAGTAGTATTGGTACAGGAGGTATTTCACCC.

This clone was recorded at least ten times. The read terminates 3 residues before the CDR3 end, so the remaining end is supplied by the germline J gene. The chain carries TRBV2 and TRBJ1-2; D unresolved. Per germline, CDR1 SNHLY and CDR2 FYNNEI. This CDR3 has 11 amino acids. CDR3: CASSAERFYTF. Incomplete CDR3 DNA: TGTGCCAGCAGTGCCGAAAGGTTT.

This clone has ten or more counts. The observed sequence ends 3 residues before the CDR3 terminus, with the missing tail filled in from the germline J gene. The chain combines TRBV5-4 with TRBJ2-1; 10 bases are a match to TRBD2. With 9 bases clipped from V and 7 bases from J, the junction kept 16 bases outside the gene matches. This CDR3 contains 16 residues. Germline CDR1 is SGHNT and CDR2 is YYREEE (reference sequence). CDR3 DNA, as far as it was read: TGTGCCACCCTAATGGGAGGACTAGCGGCGCTTAATGAG. Protein product: CATLMGGLAALNE. The full CDR3 sequence reads CATLMGGLAALNEQFF.

There are many counts of this clone. The read terminates 3 residues ahead of where the CDR3 ends, so the germline J gene completes it. The V call is TRBV7-9, the J call TRBJ1-2; D gene uncertain. Per the germline V gene, CDR1 is SEHNR and CDR2 is FQNEAQ (reference sequence). Trimming removed 5 bases from V and 2 bases from J, with 9 bases in between. There are 13 residues in the CDR3. The CDR3 loop reads CASSLITNYGYTF. Incomplete CDR3 DNA: TGTGCCAGCAGCCTAATAACCAACTATGGC.

This clone was recorded at least ten times. The read finishes 3 residues shy of the CDR3 end, and the germline J gene is used to complete it. The rearrangement joins TRBV7-2 to TRBJ1-2; possible D gene TRBD1, 5 bases. The V gene lost 7 bases and the J gene lost 3 bases, with 15 bases spanning the gap. Germline CDR1 and CDR2: SGHTA and FQGNSA. This CDR3 has 14 amino acids. Incomplete CDR3 DNA: TGTGCCAGCACCTCCGACAGAGTCGACTATGGC. Translated, it gives CASTSDRVDYG. The CDR3 reads in full as CASTSDRVDYGYTF.

The table lists this clone with many counts. The read terminates 3 residues before the CDR3 end, so the remaining end is supplied by the germline J gene. The chain combines TRBV5-1 with TRBJ1-5; perhaps TRBD1 as D (5 bases). Trimming cost V 4 bases and J 2 bases, with 10 bases left between them. CDR3 size: 14 residues. Germline CDR1 SGHRS, CDR2 YFSETQ. CDR3 DNA, as far as it was read: TGCGCCAGCAGCCTGGGGGGGGGCAATCAGCCC. It codes for CASSLGGGNQP. The entire CDR3 protein reads CASSLGGGNQPQHF.

This clone was seen ten or more times. The read gets to within 3 residues of the CDR3 end, and the germline J gene fills in the rest. The chain uses TRBV5-1 and TRBJ1-1; 8 bases are shared with TRBD1. V was clipped by 0 bases and J by 4 bases; unmatched bases: 5. Per the germline V gene, CDR1 is SGHRS and CDR2 is YFSETQ. The CDR3 length is 15 residues. The CDR3 sequence is CASSLDPGTGTEAFF. CDR3 bases read: TGCGCCAGCAGCTTGGACCCCGGGACAGGCACTGAA.

This clone was counted many times. Read data end 3 residues before the CDR3 end; the end is taken from the germline J gene. The chain uses TRBV20-1 and TRBJ2-2; 8 nucleotides line up with TRBD1. CDR3 length: 14 amino acids. Germline V CDR1 and CDR2: DFQATT, SNEGSKA (reference sequence). The ends lost 5 bases at V and 2 bases at J; junction bases unmatched: 4. CDR3 amino acids: CSALPGGNTGELFF. The DNA read from the CDR3 is TGCAGTGCTCTTCCAGGGGGCAACACCGGGGAG.

Ten or more counts support this clone. From the germline J gene comes the end of the CDR3, since the read stops 3 residues before it. The chain recombines TRBV20-1 with TRBJ1-4, with 7 positions matching TRBD1. Losses at the gene ends were 6 bases for V and 10 bases for J; bases not matched to a gene: 5. In germline, CDR1 is DFQATT, CDR2 SNEGSKA (reference sequence). The CDR3 has 11 residues. CDR3 sequence: CSARGEGKLFF. Partial CDR3 DNA: TGCAGTGCCAGGGGGGAGGGAAAA.

Only a few counts were recorded for this clone. The read terminates 3 residues ahead of where the CDR3 ends, so the germline J gene completes it. V gene TRBV19 combines with J gene TRBJ1-5; 10 nucleotides line up with TRBD1. Germline V gene sequence: CDR1 LNHDA, CDR2 SQIVND (reference sequence). Losses at the gene ends were 8 bases for V and 6 bases for J; bases not matched to a gene: 7. The CDR3 runs 14 residues. The sequenced CDR3 bases are TGTGCCAGTGGTCGGACAGGGGGAAGTCAGCCC. This codes for CASGRTGGSQP. The whole CDR3 region reads CASGRTGGSQPQHF.

This clone was detected many times. The CDR3 goes on 3 residues after the read ends, and that part is filled in from the germline J gene. This chain links TRBV5-4 with TRBJ2-7; D possibly corresponds to TRBD1 (5 bases). V lost 0 bases, J lost 5 bases, and 18 bases lay in between. Germline V gene data show CDR1 as SGHNT and CDR2 as YYREEE (reference sequence). The CDR3 has 16 amino acids. Incomplete CDR3 DNA: TGTGCCAGCAGCTTGGAGCTACAGGAAGGAGTGGACGAG. Its protein is CASSLELQEGVDE. The full-length CDR3 reads as CASSLELQEGVDEQYF.

This clone was observed many times. Read data end 3 residues before the CDR3 end; the end is taken from the germline J gene. The V gene is TRBV5-1, the J gene TRBJ2-7; 8 bases agree with TRBD1. Per the germline V gene, CDR1 is SGHRS and CDR2 is YFSETQ. Germline trimming cut 5 bases from V and 1 base from J; bases unmatched to any gene: 8. This CDR3 comprises 15 residues. CDR3: CASSPDRVVSYEQYF. Incomplete CDR3 DNA: TGCGCCAGCAGTCCGGACAGGGTAGTATCCTACGAG. Supplemented by reference TRBV5-1 and TRBJ2-7, the full variable domain reads KAGVTQTPRYLIKTRGQQVTLSCSPISGHRSVSWYQQTPGQGLQFLFEYFSETQRNKGNFPGRFSGRQFSNSRSEMNVSTLELGDSALYLCASSPDRVVSYEQYFGPGTRLTVT.

By proportion, this clone is medium-sized. The read comes to an end 3 residues before the CDR3 does, leaving the germline J gene to fill in the end. The chain carries TRBV14 and TRBJ2-5; 7 bases are a match to TRBD2. Germline CDR1 and CDR2: SGHDN and FVKESK. The trim removed 1 base at V and 4 bases at J, leaving 3 bases unmatched. This CDR3 has 14 amino acids. CDR3 bases read: TGTGCCAGCAGCCAAGTGAGCGGGACAGAGACC. Its protein is CASSQVSGTET. The whole CDR3 protein is CASSQVSGTETQYF.

This clone was found many times. The CDR3 is cut off 3 residues early in the read; its end comes from the germline J gene. This chain connects TRBV6-1 to TRBJ2-2, with 9 bases lining up with TRBD1. The V gene's germline CDR1 is MNHNS and CDR2 SASEGT. The CDR3 spans 16 residues. Losses at the gene ends were 0 bases for V and 7 bases for J; bases not matched to a gene: 6. The CDR3 bases that were read are TGTGCCAGCAGTGAAGCCGCGACAGGGGGGGACGGGGAG. It specifies CASSEAATGGDGE. In full, the CDR3 reads CASSEAATGGDGELFF.

This clone was observed at least ten times. The read gets to within 3 residues of the CDR3 end, and the germline J gene fills in the rest. Other DNA sequences of this sample code for an identical CDR3. The J gene is TRBJ2-1, the V gene TRBV30; no reliable D call. V was trimmed by 0 bases and J by 7 bases, leaving 4 bases between them. The CDR3 loop spans 11 amino acids. Per the germline V gene, CDR1 is GTSNPN and CDR2 is SVGIG (reference sequence). CDR3: CAWSVQNEQFF. CDR3 DNA (partial): TGTGCCTGGAGTGTTCAAAATGAG.

This clone was counted many times. Sequencing ends 3 residues short of the CDR3 end; the germline J gene provides the rest. The chain joins TRBV11-3 to TRBJ2-1; 8 bases fit TRBD2. The germline gives CDR1 SGHNT, CDR2 YENEEA. The CDR3 extends over 14 amino acids. The junction had 5 bases not matched to a gene; V was cut back by 2 bases and J by 8 bases. CDR3 loop: CASSLLREADEQFF. The part of the CDR3 DNA that was read is TGTGCCAGCAGCTTACTGCGGGAGGCAGATGAG.

This clone was seen many times. The read stops 3 residues short of the end of the CDR3; the missing end is completed from the germline J gene. V usage is TRBV20-1 and J usage is TRBJ1-2; D unresolved. The CDR3 has 16 residues. V lost 6 bases and J lost 2, with 22 bases in between. Germline V gives CDR1 DFQATT, CDR2 SNEGSKA (reference sequence). The CDR3 DNA, read in part, is TGCAGTGCCAGTAACAGAGCCTTCACAATAAACTATGGC. Amino acid sequence: CSASNRAFTINYG. The CDR3 in full is CSASNRAFTINYGYTF.